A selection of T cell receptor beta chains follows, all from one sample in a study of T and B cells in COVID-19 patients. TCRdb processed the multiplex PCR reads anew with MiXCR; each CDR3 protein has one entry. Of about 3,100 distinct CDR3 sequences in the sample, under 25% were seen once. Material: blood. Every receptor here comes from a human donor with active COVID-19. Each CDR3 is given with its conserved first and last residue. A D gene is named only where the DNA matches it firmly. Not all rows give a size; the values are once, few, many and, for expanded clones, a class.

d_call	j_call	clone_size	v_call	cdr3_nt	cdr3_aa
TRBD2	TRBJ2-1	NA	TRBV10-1	TGCGCCAGCAGACGGACTAGCGGGAGGACTGAGCAGTTCTTC	CASRRTSGRTEQFF
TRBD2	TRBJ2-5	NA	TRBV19	TGTGCCAGTAGTATAGCGGGAGGAGGAGAGACCCAGTACTTC	CASSIAGGGETQYF
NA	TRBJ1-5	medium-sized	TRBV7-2	TGTGCCAGCGGTGGAAGGAGGGGCAATCAGCCCCAGCATTTT	CASGGRRGNQPQHF
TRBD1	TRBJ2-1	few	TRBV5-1	TGCGCCAGCAGCTTGGGGGACAGGGTGGGCAATGAGCAGTTCTTC	CASSLGDRVGNEQFF
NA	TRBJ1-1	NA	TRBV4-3	TGCGCCAGCAGCCAAGATAGGACAGATCAGAGGCAAGCTTTCTTT	CASSQDRTDQRQAFF
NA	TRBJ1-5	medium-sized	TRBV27	TGTGCCAGCAGTCCCCGCAGGAATCAGCCCCAGCATTTT	CASSPRRNQPQHF
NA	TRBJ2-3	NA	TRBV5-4	TGTGCCAGCAGTCGGACTAGCACAGATACGCAGTATTTT	CASSRTSTDTQYF
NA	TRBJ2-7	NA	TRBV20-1	TGCAGTGCTTTCGGACACTCCTACGAGCAGTACTTC	CSAFGHSYEQYF
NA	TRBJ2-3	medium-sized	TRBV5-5	TGTGCCAGCAGCACGACTGTATTTCCCCCAGATACGCAGTATTTT	CASSTTVFPPDTQYF
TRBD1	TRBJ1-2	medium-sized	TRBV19	TGTGCCAGTACCAGGGGGACACCTAACTATGGCTACACCTTC	CASTRGTPNYGYTF
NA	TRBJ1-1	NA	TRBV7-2	TGTGCCAGCAGCCAACGGAGGAACACTGAAGCTTTCTTT	CASSQRRNTEAFF
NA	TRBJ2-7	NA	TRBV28	TGTGCCAGCAGCCCAGCGGAGACCTACGAGCAGTACTTC	CASSPAETYEQYF
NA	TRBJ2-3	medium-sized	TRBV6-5	TGTGCCAGCAGTTACGCCCCCTTGGGGTCAGCTACGCAGTATTTT	CASSYAPLGSATQYF
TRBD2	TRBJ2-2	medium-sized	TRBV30	TGTGCCTGGTCTGGGCTAGCGGGTTCTTCGAACACCGGGGAGCTGTTTTTT	CAWSGLAGSSNTGELFF
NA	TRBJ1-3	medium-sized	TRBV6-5	TGTGCCAGCAGAGTGGACGGATTTGGAAACACCATATATTTT	CASRVDGFGNTIYF
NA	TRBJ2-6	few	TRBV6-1	TGTGCCAGCAGTGAAGCGGCAGGGTTCTCTGGGGCCAACGTCCTGACTTTC	CASSEAAGFSGANVLTF
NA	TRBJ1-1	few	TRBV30	TGTGCCTGGAGTAAACAGCAGAACACTGAAGCTTTCTTT	CAWSKQQNTEAFF
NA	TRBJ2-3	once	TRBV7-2	TGTGCCAGCAGCTCGGTAGGAGTGAGGGCAACAGATACGCAGTATTTT	CASSSVGVRATDTQYF
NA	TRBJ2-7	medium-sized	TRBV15	TGTGCCACCAGCAGAGATCAGGGACCCTACGAGCAGTACTTC	CATSRDQGPYEQYF
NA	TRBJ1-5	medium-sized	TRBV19	TGTGCCAGTACTCAGGGGTATCAGCCCCAGCATTTT	CASTQGYQPQHF
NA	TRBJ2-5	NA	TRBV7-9	TGTGCCAGCAGCCTGACCCACGGAGAGACCCAGTACTTC	CASSLTHGETQYF
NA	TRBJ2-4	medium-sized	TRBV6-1	TGTGCCAGCAGTGAATCCGGACGGGGAAACATTCAGTACTTC	CASSESGRGNIQYF
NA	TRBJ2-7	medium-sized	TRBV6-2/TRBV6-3	TGTGCCAGCGGGAGCTCTCTGAACGAGCAGTACTTC	CASGSSLNEQYF
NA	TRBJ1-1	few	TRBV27	TGTGCCAGCAGTTTCTCTCAGGGGCCCACTGAAGCTTTCTTT	CASSFSQGPTEAFF
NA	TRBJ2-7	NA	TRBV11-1	TGTGCCAGCAGCTTTTCGTTCGGGAGTTACGAGCAGTACTTC	CASSFSFGSYEQYF
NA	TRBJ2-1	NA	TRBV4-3	TGTGCCAGCAGCCAAGAGCCCCGCGGAGGAGGGGGGAATGAGCAGTTCTTC	CASSQEPRGGGGNEQFF
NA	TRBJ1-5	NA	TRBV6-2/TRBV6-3	TGTGCCAGCAGTTATCGGAGGGCCCCGCAGCCCCAGCATTTT	CASSYRRAPQPQHF
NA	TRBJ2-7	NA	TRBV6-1	TGTGCCAGCGGTGCCCAGGGGGGGATCGGTATGTACGAGCAGTACTTC	CASGAQGGIGMYEQYF
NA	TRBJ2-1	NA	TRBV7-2	TGTGCCAGCAGCTTAGAAGGGGCGGTCTCCTACAATGAGCAGTTCTTC	CASSLEGAVSYNEQFF
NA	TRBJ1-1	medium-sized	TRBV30	TGTGCCTGGAGTAGTTTAACGAACGCTTTCTTT	CAWSSLTNAFF
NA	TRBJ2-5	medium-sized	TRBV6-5	TGTGCCAGCGGATTTAGACAGGCTCAAGAGACCCAGTACTTC	CASGFRQAQETQYF
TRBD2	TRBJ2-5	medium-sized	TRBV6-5	TGTGCCAGCAGTTACTGGGCCAGCGGGAGGGCCGGAACGCCTAATCAAGAGACCCAGTACTTC	CASSYWASGRAGTPNQETQYF
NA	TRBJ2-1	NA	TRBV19	TGTGCCACCCGCCGGGACGGTAGCTCCTACAATGAGCAGTTCTTC	CATRRDGSSYNEQFF
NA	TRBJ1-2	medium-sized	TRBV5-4	TGTGCCAGCAGCTTATATAAGGAGGGCGACACCTTC	CASSLYKEGDTF
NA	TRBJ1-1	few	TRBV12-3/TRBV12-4	TGTGCCAGCAGTTTATCCGCCATGAACACTGAAGCTTTCTTT	CASSLSAMNTEAFF
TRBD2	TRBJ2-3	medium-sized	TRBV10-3	TGTGCCATCAGTGAACCGTGGACTAGCGGGAGAGATACGCAGTATTTT	CAISEPWTSGRDTQYF
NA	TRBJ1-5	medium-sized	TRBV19	TGTGCCAGTAGTCTTATAGGGGGCAATCAGCCCCAGCATTTT	CASSLIGGNQPQHF
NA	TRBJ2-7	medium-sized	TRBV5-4	TGTGCCAGCAGCTCCGGACTCGTCTCCTACGAGCAGTACTTC	CASSSGLVSYEQYF
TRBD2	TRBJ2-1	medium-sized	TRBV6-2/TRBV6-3	TGTGCCAGCAGTTACTTGGGTAGCGGGAGTAATGAGCAGTTCTTC	CASSYLGSGSNEQFF